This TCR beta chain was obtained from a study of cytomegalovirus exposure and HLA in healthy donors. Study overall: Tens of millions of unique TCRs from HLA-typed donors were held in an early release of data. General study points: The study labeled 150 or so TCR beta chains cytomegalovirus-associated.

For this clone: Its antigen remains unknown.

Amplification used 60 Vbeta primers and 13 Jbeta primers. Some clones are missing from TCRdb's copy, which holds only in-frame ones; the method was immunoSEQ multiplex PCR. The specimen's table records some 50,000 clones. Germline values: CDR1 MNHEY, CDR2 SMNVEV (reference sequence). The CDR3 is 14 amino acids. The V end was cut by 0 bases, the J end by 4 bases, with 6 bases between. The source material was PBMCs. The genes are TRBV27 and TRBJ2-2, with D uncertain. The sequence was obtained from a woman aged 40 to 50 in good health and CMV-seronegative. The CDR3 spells CASSLSRSTGELFF. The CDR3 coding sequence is TGTGCCAGCAGTTTATCGAGGTCCACCGGGGAGCTGTTTTTT.